The clone carrying this T cell receptor (beta chain) was counted a single time. Cells designated naive CD8 were CD45RO-negative and were positively selected for CCR7, with terminally differentiated effector memory CD45RA+ cells excluded. The CDR3 loop spans 15 amino acids. Germline V gene data show CDR1 as SGHRS and CDR2 as YFSETQ. V lost 1 base and J lost 4, with 13 bases in between. This sample was taken from a study of shared clonotypes between healthy human individuals. Sequencing used immunoSEQ multiplex PCR; TCRdb keeps in-frame clones, though not all of them. The sample holds around 700,000 clones, under 95% seen once.

The chain carries TRBV5-1 and TRBJ2-3; D unresolved. Sequenced sample: naive CD8+ T cells sorted from blood. The TCR sequence derives from a man between 25 and 39 years old in good health. In DNA form, the CDR3 reads TGCGCCAGCAGCTTGCTTACTGAGAATGCAGATACGCAGTATTTT. Its translation: CASSLLTENADTQYF.